The present TCR beta chain was sequenced within a study of human T cells and chemical hapten exposure. Sample time point: healthy volunteer bleed at 6 weeks. Total RNA was isolated from unfractionated whole blood. This clonotype has a count of ten or more. TCRdb called the RACE reads again in MiXCR, with one record for every CDR3 protein. The table records some 40,000 distinct CDR3 sequences, about 3.7% of them present only once. The TCR was taken from a human donor in good health. Some clones in this sample may be carry-over from other donors' samples. The sequenced sample was whole blood.

The CDR3, as DNA: TGTGCCAGCAGCGTAGAGCGGATAGGGGCTAGCGGACGCGCGGAGACCCAGTACTTC. This sequence encodes CASSVERIGASGRAETQYF. The rearrangement joins TRBV9 to TRBJ2-5; 7 bases match TRBD2. The ends lost 0 bases at V and 5 bases at J; junction bases unmatched: 19. Germline-derived CDR1 and CDR2 are SGDLS and YYNGEE. This CDR3 is built from 19 residues.